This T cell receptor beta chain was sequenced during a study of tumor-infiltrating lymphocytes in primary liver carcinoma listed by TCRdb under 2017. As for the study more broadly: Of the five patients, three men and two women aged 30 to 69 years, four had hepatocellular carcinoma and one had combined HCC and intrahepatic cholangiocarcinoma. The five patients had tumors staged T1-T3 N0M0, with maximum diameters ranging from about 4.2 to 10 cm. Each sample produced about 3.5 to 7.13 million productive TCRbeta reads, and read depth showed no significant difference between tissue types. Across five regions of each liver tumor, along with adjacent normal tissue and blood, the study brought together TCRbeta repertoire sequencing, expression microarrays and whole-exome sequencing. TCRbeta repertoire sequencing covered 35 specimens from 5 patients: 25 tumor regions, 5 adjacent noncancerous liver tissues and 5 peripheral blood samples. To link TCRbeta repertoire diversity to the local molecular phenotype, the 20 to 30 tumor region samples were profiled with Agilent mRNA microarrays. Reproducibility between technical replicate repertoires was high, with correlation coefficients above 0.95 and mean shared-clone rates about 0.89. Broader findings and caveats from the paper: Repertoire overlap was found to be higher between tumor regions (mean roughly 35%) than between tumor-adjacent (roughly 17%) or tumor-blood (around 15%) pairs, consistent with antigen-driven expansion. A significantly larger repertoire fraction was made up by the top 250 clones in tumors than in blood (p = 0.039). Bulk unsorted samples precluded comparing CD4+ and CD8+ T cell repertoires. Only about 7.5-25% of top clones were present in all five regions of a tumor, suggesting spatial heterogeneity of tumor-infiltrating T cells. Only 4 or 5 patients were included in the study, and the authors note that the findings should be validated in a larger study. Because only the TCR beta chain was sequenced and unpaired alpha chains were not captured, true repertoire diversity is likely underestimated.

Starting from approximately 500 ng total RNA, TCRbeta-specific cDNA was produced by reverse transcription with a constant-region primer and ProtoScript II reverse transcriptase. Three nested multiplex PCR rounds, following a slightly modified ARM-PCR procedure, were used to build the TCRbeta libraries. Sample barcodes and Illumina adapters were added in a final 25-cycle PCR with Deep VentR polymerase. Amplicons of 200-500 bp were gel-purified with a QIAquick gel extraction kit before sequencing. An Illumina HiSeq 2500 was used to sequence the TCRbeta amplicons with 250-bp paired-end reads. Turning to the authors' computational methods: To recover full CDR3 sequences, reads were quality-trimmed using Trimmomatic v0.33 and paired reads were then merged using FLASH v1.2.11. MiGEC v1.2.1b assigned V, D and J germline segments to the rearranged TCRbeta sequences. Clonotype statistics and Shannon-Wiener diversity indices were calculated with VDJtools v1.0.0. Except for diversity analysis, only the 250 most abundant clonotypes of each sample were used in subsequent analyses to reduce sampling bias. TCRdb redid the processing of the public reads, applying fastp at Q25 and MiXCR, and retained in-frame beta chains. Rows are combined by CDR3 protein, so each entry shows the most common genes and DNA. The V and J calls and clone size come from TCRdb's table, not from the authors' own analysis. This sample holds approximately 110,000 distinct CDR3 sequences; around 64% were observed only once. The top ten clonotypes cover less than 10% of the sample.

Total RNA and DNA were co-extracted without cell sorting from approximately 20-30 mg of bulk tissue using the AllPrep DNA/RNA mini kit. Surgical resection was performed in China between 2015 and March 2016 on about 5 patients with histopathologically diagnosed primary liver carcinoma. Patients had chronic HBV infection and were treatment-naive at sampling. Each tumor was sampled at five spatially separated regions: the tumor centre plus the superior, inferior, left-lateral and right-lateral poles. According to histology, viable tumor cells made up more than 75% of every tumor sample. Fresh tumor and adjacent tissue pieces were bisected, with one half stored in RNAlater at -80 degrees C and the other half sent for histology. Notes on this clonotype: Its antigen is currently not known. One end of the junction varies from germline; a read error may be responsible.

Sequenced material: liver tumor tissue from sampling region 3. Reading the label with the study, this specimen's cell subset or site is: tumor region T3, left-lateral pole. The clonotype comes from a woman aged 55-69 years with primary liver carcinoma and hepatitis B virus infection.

The CDR3: CASSLAMWRRITDTQYF. The DNA sequence follows: TGTGCCAGCAGTTTAGCAATGTGGAGAAGGATCACAGATACGCAGTATTTT. Recombination connected TRBV11-2 to TRBJ2-3, with no D gene named confidently. Reading from cysteine to phenylalanine, the CDR3 counts 17 amino acids. Only the CDR3 DNA stays, 51 bases, in frame from base 1. As encoded in the germline V gene, CDR1 is SGHAT while CDR2 is FQNNGV.